This T cell receptor beta chain derives from a study of prognosis after radiotherapy for stage I lung cancer. It was by two-round multiplex PCR that TCR beta CDR3 was amplified from genomic DNA. Primers specific to each TRBV and TRBJ gene were used in first-round PCR. TCRdb reprocessed the multiplex PCR reads with MiXCR, giving one entry per CDR3 protein. The repertoire holds fewer than 20,000 distinct CDR3 sequences, with over 15% as singletons. This clonotype is deemed medium-sized. The germline CDR1 and CDR2 sequences are MGHDK and SYGVNS. This CDR3 has 15 amino acids. Trimming stripped 1 base from V and 5 bases from J, with 14 bases between. There were around 5.5 milliliters of peripheral blood drawn at each of two time points.

The rearrangement joins TRBV25-1 to TRBJ1-2; D not certain. The TCR originated in a donor over 45 with non-small cell lung cancer. The source was PBMCs, collected before or after stereotactic body radiation therapy (not recorded which). CDR3 sequence: CASSEFEGVLYGYTF. The DNA of the CDR3 is TGTGCCAGCAGTGAATTTGAGGGAGTCTTGTATGGCTACACCTTC.